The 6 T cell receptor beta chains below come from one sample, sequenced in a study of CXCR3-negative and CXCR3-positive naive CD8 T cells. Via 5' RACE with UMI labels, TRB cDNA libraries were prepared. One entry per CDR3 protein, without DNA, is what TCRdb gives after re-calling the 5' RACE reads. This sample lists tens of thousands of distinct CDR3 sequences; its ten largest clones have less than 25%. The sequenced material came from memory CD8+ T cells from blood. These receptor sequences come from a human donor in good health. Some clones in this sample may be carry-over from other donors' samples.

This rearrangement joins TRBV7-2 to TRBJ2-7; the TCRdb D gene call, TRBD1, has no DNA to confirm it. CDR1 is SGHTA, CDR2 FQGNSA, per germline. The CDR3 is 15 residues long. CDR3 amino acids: CASSLSTGFLSEQYF.

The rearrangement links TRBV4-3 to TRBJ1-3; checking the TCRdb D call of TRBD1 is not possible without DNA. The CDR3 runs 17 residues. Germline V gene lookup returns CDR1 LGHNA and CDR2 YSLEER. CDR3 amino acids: CASSQALPGGLGNTIYF.

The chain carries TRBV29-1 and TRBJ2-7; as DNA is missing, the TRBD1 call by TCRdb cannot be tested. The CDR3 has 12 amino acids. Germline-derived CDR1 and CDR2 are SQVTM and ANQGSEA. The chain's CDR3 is CSVRQGVYEQYF.

CDR3 protein: CASSLPASYEQYF. The chain carries TRBV7-9 and TRBJ2-7. The germline CDR1 and CDR2 sequences are SEHNR and FQNEAQ (reference sequence). The CDR3 is 13 residues long.

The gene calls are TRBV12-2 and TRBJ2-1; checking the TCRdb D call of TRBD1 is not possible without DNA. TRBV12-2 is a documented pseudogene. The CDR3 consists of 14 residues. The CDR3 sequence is CASRLGGDRSEQFF.

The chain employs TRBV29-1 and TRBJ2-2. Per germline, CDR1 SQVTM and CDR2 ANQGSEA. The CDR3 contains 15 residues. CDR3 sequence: CSVEVRSMNTGELFF.